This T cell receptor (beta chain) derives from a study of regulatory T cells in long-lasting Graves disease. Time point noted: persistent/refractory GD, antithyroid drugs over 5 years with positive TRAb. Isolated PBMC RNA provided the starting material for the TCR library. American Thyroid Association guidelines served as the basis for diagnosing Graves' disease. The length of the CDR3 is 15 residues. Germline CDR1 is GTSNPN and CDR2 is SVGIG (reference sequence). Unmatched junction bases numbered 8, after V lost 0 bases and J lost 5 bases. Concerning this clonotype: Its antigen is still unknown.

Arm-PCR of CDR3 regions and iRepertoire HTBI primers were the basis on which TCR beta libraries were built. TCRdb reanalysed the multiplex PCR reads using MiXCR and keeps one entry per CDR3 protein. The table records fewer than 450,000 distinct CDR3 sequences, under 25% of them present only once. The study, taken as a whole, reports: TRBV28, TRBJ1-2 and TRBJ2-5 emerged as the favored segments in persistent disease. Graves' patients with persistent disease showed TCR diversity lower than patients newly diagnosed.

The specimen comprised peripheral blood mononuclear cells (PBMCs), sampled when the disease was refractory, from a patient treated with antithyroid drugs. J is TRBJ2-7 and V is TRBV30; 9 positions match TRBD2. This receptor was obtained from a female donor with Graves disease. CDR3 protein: CAWSVQAGGSDEQYF. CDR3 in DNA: TGTGCCTGGAGTGTACAAGCGGGGGGTTCGGACGAGCAGTACTTC.